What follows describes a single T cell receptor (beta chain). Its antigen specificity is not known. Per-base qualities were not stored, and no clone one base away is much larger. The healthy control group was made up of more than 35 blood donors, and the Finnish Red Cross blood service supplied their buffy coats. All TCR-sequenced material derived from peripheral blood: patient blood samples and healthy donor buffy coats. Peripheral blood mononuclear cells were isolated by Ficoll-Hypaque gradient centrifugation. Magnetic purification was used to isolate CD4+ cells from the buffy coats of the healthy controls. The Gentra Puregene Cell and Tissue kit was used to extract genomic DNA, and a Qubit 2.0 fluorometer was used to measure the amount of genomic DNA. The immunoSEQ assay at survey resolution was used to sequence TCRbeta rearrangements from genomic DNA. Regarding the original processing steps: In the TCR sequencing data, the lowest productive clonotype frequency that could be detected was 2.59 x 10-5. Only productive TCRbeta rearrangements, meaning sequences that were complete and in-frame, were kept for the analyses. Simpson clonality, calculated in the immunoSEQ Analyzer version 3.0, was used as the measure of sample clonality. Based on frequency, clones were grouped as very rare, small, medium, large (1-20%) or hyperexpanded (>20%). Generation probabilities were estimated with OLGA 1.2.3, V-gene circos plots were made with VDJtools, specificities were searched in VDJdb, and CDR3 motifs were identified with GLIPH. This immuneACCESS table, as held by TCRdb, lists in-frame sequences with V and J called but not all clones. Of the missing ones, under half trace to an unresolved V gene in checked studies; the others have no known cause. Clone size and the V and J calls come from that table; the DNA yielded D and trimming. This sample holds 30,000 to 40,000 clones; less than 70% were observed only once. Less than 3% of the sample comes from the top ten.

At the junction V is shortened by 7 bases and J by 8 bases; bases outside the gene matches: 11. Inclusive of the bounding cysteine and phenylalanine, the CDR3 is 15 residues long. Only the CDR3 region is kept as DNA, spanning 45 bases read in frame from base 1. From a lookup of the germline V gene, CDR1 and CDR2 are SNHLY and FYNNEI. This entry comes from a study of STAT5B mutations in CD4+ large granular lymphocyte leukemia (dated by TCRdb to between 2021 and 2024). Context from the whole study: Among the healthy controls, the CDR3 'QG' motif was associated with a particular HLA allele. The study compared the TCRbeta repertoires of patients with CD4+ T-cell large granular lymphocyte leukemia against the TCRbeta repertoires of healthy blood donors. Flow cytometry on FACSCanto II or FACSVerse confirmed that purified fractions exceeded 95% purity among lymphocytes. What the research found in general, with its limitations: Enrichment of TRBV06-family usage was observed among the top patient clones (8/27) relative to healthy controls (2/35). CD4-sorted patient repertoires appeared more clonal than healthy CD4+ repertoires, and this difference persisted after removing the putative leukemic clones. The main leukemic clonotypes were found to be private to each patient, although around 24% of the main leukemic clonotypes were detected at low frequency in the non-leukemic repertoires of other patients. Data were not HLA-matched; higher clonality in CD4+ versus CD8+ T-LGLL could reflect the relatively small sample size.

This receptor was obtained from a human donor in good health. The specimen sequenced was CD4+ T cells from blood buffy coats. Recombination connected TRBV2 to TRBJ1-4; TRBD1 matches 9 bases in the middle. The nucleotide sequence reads TGTGCCAGCACCCTGATAGGACAGGGGCGGGAAAAACTGTTTTTT. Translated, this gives CASTLIGQGREKLFF.